These 24 T cell receptor beta chains originate from one sample sequenced in a study of blood T cell repertoires in COVID-19. Only in-frame clones appear in the TCRdb table, and some are missing; sequencing was by immunoSEQ multiplex PCR. Here the sample spans about 300,000 clones, around 90% being singletons. The sample taken for sequencing was PBMCs or T cells enriched from blood (not recorded which). These receptors all come from a middle-aged woman who had recovered from COVID-19.

The V gene is TRBV12-5, the J gene TRBJ2-2; TRBD1 might be the D (6 bases). Trimming pared 2 bases from V and 6 bases from J, leaving 13 bases between. The germline gives CDR1 LGHNT, CDR2 FRNRAP. This CDR3 region has 15 residues. The DNA of the CDR3 is TGTGCTAGTGGTTTGTCCTCCAGGGGTCCCGGGGAGCTGTTTTTT. The encoded protein is CASGLSSRGPGELFF.

This clone turned up a few times. This sequence joins TRBV11-2 and TRBJ2-2; D might be TRBD2 (5 bases). CDR3 length: 13 residues. CDR1 SGHAT and CDR2 FQNNGV come from the germline V gene. With 5 bases removed from V and 7 bases from J, the gap between germline ends came to 11 bases. This chain's CDR3 is CASSPWRVGELFF. CDR3 DNA: TGTGCCAGCAGCCCTTGGCGGGTCGGGGAGCTGTTTTTT.

This chain links TRBV21-1 with TRBJ2-3; the D call in the table, TRBD2, was not verified against the DNA. TRBV21-1 is given as a pseudogene. The CDR3 extends over 16 amino acids. The CDR3 reads CASSKSKRISTDTQYF. In nucleotides, the CDR3 is TGTGCCAGCAGCAAATCGAAGCGGATTAGCACAGATACGCAGTATTTT.

V is TRBV7-3 and J is TRBJ2-1, with a weak D call TRBD2 (6 bases). The germline CDR1 and CDR2 sequences are SGHTA and FQGTGA. V was trimmed by 1 base and J by 5 bases, leaving 12 bases between them. The CDR3 has 15 amino acids. CDR3 sequence reads: CASSLSSGGNNEQFF. The CDR3, as DNA: TGTGCCAGCAGCTTAAGTAGCGGAGGGAACAATGAGCAGTTCTTC. Full variable domain (rest looked up from reference TRBV7-3 and TRBJ2-1): GAGVSQTPSNKVTEKGKYVELRCDPISGHTALYWYRQSLGQGPEFLIYFQGTGAADDSGLPNDRFFAVRPEGSVSTLKIQRTERGDSAVYLCASSLSSGGNNEQFFGPGTRLTVL.

The chain has TRBV7-2 and TRBJ1-1; D is unresolved. Germline loops: CDR1 SGHTA, CDR2 FQGNSA. CDR3 length: 13 residues. Trimming cost V 4 bases and J 1 base, with 7 bases left between them. CDR3 amino acids: CASSSQPNTEAFF. In DNA, the CDR3 is TGTGCCAGCAGCTCACAGCCGAACACTGAAGCTTTCTTT. The variable domain in full, with the rest retrieved from reference TRBV7-2 and TRBJ1-1, is GAGVSQSPSNKVTEKGKDVELRCDPISGHTALYWYRQSLGQGLEFLIYFQGNSAPDKSGLPSDRFSAERTGGSVSTLTIQRTQQEDSAVYLCASSSQPNTEAFFGQGTRLTVV.

The V and J genes are TRBV2 and TRBJ2-7; D is uncertain. The CDR3 length is 13 residues. Germline V gene data show CDR1 as SNHLY and CDR2 as FYNNEI. V was shortened by 1 base and J by 2 bases, with 6 bases between the two germline ends. CDR3 sequence: CASSEGRTYEQYF. CDR3 sequence (DNA): TGTGCCAGCAGTGAAGGCAGGACCTACGAGCAGTACTTC.

The rearrangement uses TRBV6-5 and TRBJ1-5; perhaps TRBD1 as D (5 bases). This CDR3 is built from 15 residues. Germline V gene data show CDR1 as MNHEY and CDR2 as SVGAGI. The V gene lost 5 bases and the J gene lost 3 bases, with 14 bases spanning the gap. This chain's CDR3 is CASSRTWGDNQPQHF. The CDR3 DNA sequence: TGTGCCAGCAGTCGGACGTGGGGGGACAATCAGCCCCAGCATTTT.

This chain links TRBV27 with TRBJ1-5, with a tentative D call TRBD1 (6 bases). CDR1 and CDR2 (germline): MNHEY, SMNVEV (reference sequence). V lost 5 bases to trimming and J lost 5 bases, with 22 bases between them. The CDR3 has 17 residues. The CDR3 DNA follows: TGTGCCAGCAGTCGAGCACCGGGACACCAGGGCTATCAGCCCCAGCATTTT. As protein: CASSRAPGHQGYQPQHF.

The chain employs TRBV5-6 and TRBJ2-1; TRBD1 agrees at 8 bases. CDR3 length equals 16 residues. Germline-derived CDR1 and CDR2 are SGHDT and YYEEEE. The J segment lost 5 bases and the V segment lost 0 bases, leaving 7 bases of the junction unmatched. This CDR3 is CASSLGRGRGHNEQFF. The CDR3 DNA follows: TGTGCCAGCAGCTTGGGGCGCGGCAGGGGGCACAATGAGCAGTTCTTC.

This chain joins TRBV13 and TRBJ2-1; possible D gene TRBD2, 7 bases. The ends were cut back, 4 bases at V and 5 bases at J, with 18 bases in the middle. CDR1 is PRHDT and CDR2 is FYEKMQ in the germline V gene (reference sequence). This CDR3 has 16 residues. CDR3 coding DNA: TGTGCCAGCAGCTCCAGTGAGGGGGGGCGGAACAATGAGCAGTTCTTC. This codes for CASSSSEGGRNNEQFF.

This chain joins TRBV6-5 and TRBJ2-7, with TRBD1 as a possible D gene (6 bases). From germline, CDR1 is MNHEY and CDR2 SVGAGI. The ends were cut back, 0 bases at V and 2 bases at J, with 11 bases in the middle. The length of the CDR3 is 15 residues. The CDR3 DNA reads TGTGCCAGCAGTTACTCTGACAGGAGAGCCTACGAGCAGTACTTC. Translating it yields CASSYSDRRAYEQYF.

This clone was found once. The chain is built from TRBV11-2 and TRBJ2-7, with a tentative D call TRBD1 (6 bases). The germline CDR1 and CDR2 sequences are SGHAT and FQNNGV. This CDR3 comprises 14 residues. Deletions cut 4 bases from V and 2 bases from J, with 12 bases between. CDR3 nucleotides: TGTGCCAGCAGCTCCGATGAGGGGGCCTACGAGCAGTACTTC. Protein sequence: CASSSDEGAYEQYF.

This clone was counted once. The chain links TRBV9 to TRBJ1-3, with D possibly matching TRBD1 (5 bases). Trimming left V 3 bases short and J 0 bases short, with 10 bases between. Per germline, CDR1 SGDLS and CDR2 YYNGEE. The CDR3 is made up of 15 amino acids. For the CDR3, the DNA is TGTGCCAGCAGCGGGGACGGGAGCTCTGGAAACACCATATATTTT. Amino acid sequence: CASSGDGSSGNTIYF.

The V gene is TRBV6-2 or TRBV6-3, the J gene TRBJ2-1; TRBD2 matches 7 bases. This CDR3 comprises 14 residues. Germline-derived CDR1 and CDR2 are MNHEY and SVGEGT. V dropped 5 bases and J dropped 0; count of bases not matched to a gene: 1. Here the CDR3 reads CASSGTTSYNEQFF. Written as DNA, the CDR3 is TGTGCCAGCAGTGGGACTACCTCCTACAATGAGCAGTTCTTC.

V gene TRBV3-1 (or the pseudogene TRBV3-2) combines with J gene TRBJ2-3, with D maybe TRBD2 (7 bases). CDR1 is LGHDT and CDR2 is YNNKEL in the germline V gene (reference sequence). The V end was cut by 3 bases, the J end by 1 base, with 11 bases between. This CDR3 is 15 amino acids long. The CDR3 region is CASSQGGARTDTQYF. The CDR3, as DNA: TGTGCCAGCAGCCAGGGGGGGGCGCGCACAGATACGCAGTATTTT.

This sequence joins TRBV11-2 and TRBJ2-1; D possibly corresponds to TRBD2 (6 bases). Looked up from germline, CDR1 is SGHAT and CDR2 is FQNNGV. Between the trimmed V and J ends, which lost 1 base and 7 bases, there was a span of 26 bases. The CDR3 totals 19 residues. The CDR3 sequence: CASSLAGVAARRAWNEQFF. The DNA of the CDR3 is TGTGCCAGCAGCTTAGCGGGAGTGGCGGCTAGAAGGGCTTGGAATGAGCAGTTCTTC.

The chain couples TRBV5-4 to TRBJ2-7, with D possibly being TRBD2 (5 bases). CDR1 and CDR2 from the germline V gene are SGHNT and YYREEE (reference sequence). The CDR3 consists of 14 residues. Trimming took 4 bases from V and 1 from J, leaving 12 bases between them. CDR3 residues: CASSPWTESYEQYF. Here the CDR3 DNA reads TGTGCCAGCAGCCCCTGGACTGAGTCCTACGAGCAGTACTTC.

The chain has TRBV30 and TRBJ2-5, with 7 bases matching TRBD1. V shed 1 base and J 4 bases; nucleotides not matched to a gene: 9. CDR1 and CDR2 (germline): GTSNPN, SVGIG (reference sequence). This CDR3 is 15 amino acids long. CDR3 nucleotide sequence: TGTGCCTGGAGTGCCTACAGGGGAGTCGGAGAGACCCAGTACTTC. Its protein product is CAWSAYRGVGETQYF.

The DNA for the CDR3 is TGTGCCAGCAGCTCGCAGGGGGCGAATGGCTACACCTTC. Its protein product is CASSSQGANGYTF. V gene TRBV7-2 combines with J gene TRBJ1-2; 8 nucleotides match TRBD1. The CDR3 runs 13 residues. From germline, CDR1 is SGHTA and CDR2 FQGNSA. The trim removed 4 bases at V and 6 bases at J, leaving 4 bases unmatched.

The chain combines TRBV5-1 with TRBJ1-2; TRBD1 matches 7 bases. With V trimmed by 5 bases and J by 8 bases, 15 bases remained unmatched. Germline V gene data show CDR1 as SGHRS and CDR2 as YFSETQ. The CDR3 runs to 15 residues. CDR3 DNA: TGCGCCAGCAGGCCCGGCCAGGGGGGAGTGAGAGGCTACACCTTC. The encoded protein is CASRPGQGGVRGYTF.

The chain has TRBV2 and TRBJ2-7, with 8 bases that match TRBD2. The CDR3 has 14 residues. The germline V gene encodes CDR1 SNHLY and CDR2 FYNNEI. V lost 3 bases, J lost 3 bases, and 4 bases stayed unmatched. The CDR3 DNA is TGTGCCAGCAGTGATACGAGCGGGGGCTACGAGCAGTACTTC. This codes for CASSDTSGGYEQYF.

The chain couples TRBV30 to TRBJ1-2, with 9 bases identical to TRBD1. The germline gives CDR1 GTSNPN, CDR2 SVGIG (reference sequence). Trimming at V came to 4 bases and at J to 4 bases, leaving 25 bases not matched to a gene. The CDR3 is 20 amino acids. CDR3: CAWKSGVGTGLRADRYGYTF. DNA for the CDR3: TGTGCCTGGAAGAGCGGGGTAGGGACAGGGCTTAGAGCGGACCGCTATGGCTACACCTTC.

This chain joins TRBV5-5 and TRBJ2-1, with D possibly matching TRBD2 (5 bases). The germline V gene has CDR1 SGHKS and CDR2 YYEKEE (reference sequence). V lost 1 base and J lost 4, with 6 bases in between. The CDR3 is made up of 13 amino acids. CDR3 region: CASSLRRYNEQFF. The CDR3 region has the DNA TGTGCCAGCAGCTTGAGGAGGTACAATGAGCAGTTCTTC.

This chain uses TRBV19 with TRBJ1-2; D unclear. V was clipped by 4 bases and J by 7 bases, with 13 bases between them. The V gene's germline CDR1 is LNHDA and CDR2 SQIVND (reference sequence). This CDR3 region has 13 residues. This CDR3 reads CASSKAVRGGYTF. CDR3 coding DNA: TGTGCCAGTAGTAAAGCGGTTCGTGGTGGCTACACCTTC.